The text below deals with one TCR beta chain. Profiled with immunoSEQ multiplex PCR; TCRdb holds only in-frame clones, not every one. This sample has fewer than 95,000 clones, with around 94% found just once. This CDR3 is built from 16 residues. V was pared by 4 bases and J by 10 bases, with 22 bases between. Germline V gene data show CDR1 as LGHNA and CDR2 as YNFKEQ. The source of the sample is a study of technical replicates of blood from several donors. The receptor was derived from a human donor in good health. The chain uses TRBV4-2 and TRBJ1-4; perhaps TRBD1 as D (5 bases). Sequences were obtained from T cells isolated from PBMCs. CDR3 DNA: TGTGCCAGCAGCCTAAACTCACAGGCCACCTCAGGAAAACTGTTTTTT. Translated, it gives CASSLNSQATSGKLFF.